This passage covers 20 T cell receptor beta chains from one sample sequenced in a study of breast tumors, draining lymph nodes, adjacent tissues. MiXCR was run by TCRdb on the multiplex PCR reads, yielding one entry per CDR3 protein. The sample holds roughly 120,000 distinct CDR3 sequences, around 20% seen once. Axillary draining lymph nodes of breast cancer patients supplied the node samples. Source material: axillary lymph node tissue. The receptors were gathered from a female donor with breast cancer. Some clones in this sample may be carry-over from other donors' samples.

On this clonotype: This may arise from a read error, as a much more abundant clone is one base away. The CDR3 loop is CASNRQGGGRGEKLFF. DNA of the CDR3: TGTGCCAGCAACCGACAGGGCGGGGGTCGGGGCGAAAAACTGTTTTTT. V and J are TRBV14 and TRBJ1-4; 7 nucleotides line up with TRBD1. CDR1 SGHDN and CDR2 FVKESK come from the germline V gene. The CDR3 is 16 residues long. The V gene end was trimmed by 7 bases and the J gene end by 8 bases; junction bases not matched to a gene: 16.

This clonotype was detected a few times. The rearrangement joins TRBV12-3 or TRBV12-4 to TRBJ2-2, with D perhaps matching TRBD2 (5 bases). This CDR3 is 15 amino acids long. Trimming took 6 bases from V and 6 from J, leaving 17 bases between them. This CDR3 reads CASRWTGSGAGELFF. For the CDR3, the DNA is TGTGCCAGCAGGTGGACGGGCTCCGGGGCCGGGGAGCTGTTTTTT.

The table lists this clonotype with many counts. This chain uses TRBV12-3 or TRBV12-4 with TRBJ2-5; D possibly corresponds to TRBD2 (5 bases). This CDR3 contains 17 residues. The V end lost 3 bases, the J end lost 7 bases, and 24 bases lay between the germline ends. The CDR3 sequence is CASSFTQLVRTIGTQYF. The DNA for the CDR3 is TGTGCCAGCAGTTTTACGCAACTAGTGCGCACCATAGGGACCCAGTACTTC.

This clonotype was counted many times. This chain links TRBV5-1 with TRBJ2-2, with a weak D call TRBD1 (6 bases). V was trimmed by 7 bases and J by 6 bases, leaving 13 bases between them. Per germline, CDR1 SGHRS and CDR2 YFSETQ. The CDR3 covers 13 residues. CDR3 loop: CASLNTGSGELFF. As DNA, the CDR3 is TGCGCCAGCCTGAATACAGGGTCCGGGGAGCTGTTTTTT.

As concerns this clonotype: A read error may explain this, as a much larger clone is one base away. The chain links TRBV5-5 to TRBJ2-3; 8 nucleotides line up with TRBD2. With V trimmed by 0 bases and J by 1 base, 1 base remained unmatched. CDR1 SGHKS and CDR2 YYEKEE come from the germline V gene (reference sequence). The CDR3 sequence is 15 residues long. The CDR3 DNA is TGTGCCAGCAGCTTGGCGCGGGGGGGCACAGATACGCAGTATTTT. This sequence encodes CASSLARGGTDTQYF.

This clonotype was picked up many times. This chain uses TRBV7-2 with TRBJ2-1; TRBD2 agrees at 12 bases. V dropped 6 bases and J dropped 7; count of bases not matched to a gene: 7. The CDR3 runs to 15 residues. Germline values: CDR1 SGHTA, CDR2 FQGNSA. Here the CDR3 DNA reads TGTGCCAGCAGTCAGACTAGCGGGGGTGAAAATGAGCAGTTCTTC. It yields the protein CASSQTSGGENEQFF.

This clonotype has at least ten counts. The chain couples TRBV7-9 to TRBJ1-6; 10 bases match TRBD1. V shed 1 base and J 9 bases; nucleotides not matched to a gene: 3. Germline lookup yields CDR1 SEHNR and CDR2 FQNEAQ (reference sequence). The CDR3 runs to 15 residues. CDR3 amino acids: CASSLVTGGLSPLHF. The CDR3 DNA reads as TGTGCCAGCAGCTTAGTGACAGGGGGCCTTTCACCCCTCCACTTT.

This clonotype has more than one count but fewer than ten. The chain is built from TRBV6-2 or TRBV6-3 and TRBJ2-1; TRBD2 agrees at 7 bases. Germline trimming cut 0 bases from V and 10 bases from J; bases unmatched to any gene: 15. From germline, CDR1 is MNHEY and CDR2 SVGEGT. The CDR3 contains 17 residues. Written as DNA, the CDR3 is TGTGCCAGCAGTTACTCGGTAGCGGGTACCGTTGGGGGGGAGCAGTTCTTC. Residues: CASSYSVAGTVGGEQFF.

This clonotype was recorded only once. The junction does not match germline at one end; this may be a read error. The chain couples TRBV28 to TRBJ1-2; unclear D gene. Germline values: CDR1 MDHEN, CDR2 SYDVKM. The CDR3 extends over 11 amino acids. Written as DNA, the CDR3 is TGTGCCAGCAGTTTACAATATGGCCACACCTTC. Its translation is CASSLQYGHTF.

This clonotype appeared many times. The rearrangement joins TRBV6-6 to TRBJ2-7; D ambiguous. Trimming took 0 bases from V and 0 from J, leaving 9 bases between them. Germline CDR1 MNHNY, CDR2 SVGAGI (reference sequence). The CDR3 totals 15 residues. The CDR3 region has the DNA TGTGCCAGCAGTTACTCGGAACTGAGCTCCTACGAGCAGTACTTC. Translated, it gives CASSYSELSSYEQYF.

Regarding this clonotype: A read error may be the cause here, since a much bigger clone is one base away. This chain connects TRBV6-5 to TRBJ2-3; 7 bases map to TRBD2. The CDR3 covers 16 residues. Germline CDR1 reads MNHEY; CDR2 reads SVGAGI. CDR3 nucleotides: TGTGCCGGCAGTTACCGAGCGGGATCGACCACAGATACGCAGTATTTT. Its translation: CAGSYRAGSTTDTQYF.

This clonotype was seen many times. V is TRBV5-1 and J is TRBJ2-3, with a possible D match to TRBD1 (6 bases). The CDR3 is made up of 14 amino acids. V shed 4 bases and J shed 1 base, with 10 bases lying between them. Germline V gives CDR1 SGHRS, CDR2 YFSETQ. The CDR3 nucleotides are TGCGCCAGCAGCAGGACAGCTCGCACAGATACGCAGTATTTT. As protein: CASSRTARTDTQYF.

This sequence joins TRBV18 and TRBJ1-1; a possible D gene is TRBD1 (5 bases). Germline lookup yields CDR1 KGHSH and CDR2 LQKENI. This CDR3 has 16 residues. With 2 bases removed from V and 0 bases from J, the gap between germline ends came to 13 bases. The CDR3 sequence: CASSPTTGPLNTEAFF. Written as DNA, the CDR3 is TGTGCCAGCTCACCAACCACAGGACCCTTGAACACTGAAGCTTTCTTT.

This chain uses TRBV14 with TRBJ1-3, with D maybe TRBD1 (5 bases). CDR3 length: 16 residues. V was pared by 4 bases and J by 0 bases, with 13 bases between. Germline lookup yields CDR1 SGHDN and CDR2 FVKESK. CDR3 residues: CASSPRQRYSGNTIYF. CDR3 nucleotide sequence: TGTGCCAGCAGCCCTAGACAGCGATACTCTGGAAACACCATATATTTT.

This clonotype was counted many times. The chain couples TRBV7-9 to TRBJ2-4; TRBD2 matches at 9 bases. The germline V gene has CDR1 SEHNR and CDR2 FQNEAQ (reference sequence). Unmatched junction bases numbered 6, after V lost 3 bases and J lost 3 bases. The CDR3 is made up of 16 amino acids. The CDR3 is CASSFGLAGNKNIQYF. In DNA, the CDR3 is TGTGCCAGCAGCTTTGGGCTAGCGGGAAACAAAAACATTCAGTACTTC. Complete variable domain (other parts from reference TRBV7-9 and TRBJ2-4): DTGVSQNPRHKITKRGQNVTFRCDPISEHNRLYWYRQTLGQGPEFLTYFQNEAQLEKSRLLSDRFSAERPKGSFSTLEIQRTEQGDSAMYLCASSFGLAGNKNIQYFGAGTRLSVL.

This clonotype showed up many times. The J gene is TRBJ1-2, the V gene TRBV4-2; 7 positions match TRBD1. Germline CDR1 is LGHNA and CDR2 is YNFKEQ. This CDR3 has 16 residues. V shed 2 bases and J 4 bases; nucleotides not matched to a gene: 10. The CDR3 loop reads CASSQQGGGDGYGYTF. The CDR3 coding sequence is TGTGCCAGCAGCCAACAGGGGGGAGGAGACGGCTATGGCTACACCTTC.

Remarks on this clonotype: With a much larger clone just one base away, this may be a read error. The chain links TRBV6-5 to TRBJ1-4; D gene ambiguous. CDR1 and CDR2 (germline): MNHEY, SVGAGI. This CDR3 is 16 amino acids long. The CDR3 loop is CASSNSVPYTSKKLSF. The CDR3 nucleotides are TGTGCCAGCAGCAACTCCGTACCGTATACAAGCAAAAAACTGTCTTTT.

This clonotype was detected many times. The chain employs TRBV2 and TRBJ1-2, with 8 bases lining up with TRBD1. From germline, CDR1 is SNHLY and CDR2 FYNNEI. The CDR3 runs 15 residues. Trimming at V came to 3 bases and at J to 2 bases, leaving 5 bases not matched to a gene. The CDR3 protein is CASSDTGGKNYGYTF. In nucleotides, the CDR3 is TGTGCCAGCAGTGATACAGGGGGAAAGAACTATGGCTACACCTTC.

The chain uses TRBV27 and TRBJ2-5; the D is unclear. The germline V gene encodes CDR1 MNHEY and CDR2 SMNVEV (reference sequence). CDR3 size: 13 residues. V dropped 7 bases and J dropped 1 base, with 10 bases sitting between them. The CDR3, as DNA: TGTGCCAGCAACTGGGCCTGCCAAGAGACCCAGTACTTC. It encodes CASNWACQETQYF.

This clonotype was seen a handful of times. This may come from a read error, since a much larger clone is one base off. The chain combines TRBV3-1 with TRBJ1-6; D is undetermined. CDR1 LGHDT and CDR2 YNNKEL come from the germline V gene (reference sequence). The CDR3 is made up of 12 amino acids. In nucleotides, the CDR3 is TGTACCAGCAGCCACGGCTATTCACCCCTCCACTTT. The encoded protein is CTSSHGYSPLHF. The complete variable domain, with remaining parts taken from reference TRBV3-1 and TRBJ1-6, reads DTAVSQTPKYLVTQMGNDKSIKCEQNLGHDTMYWYKQDSKKFLKIMFSYNNKELIINETVPNRFSPKSPDKAHLNLHINSLELGDSAVYFCTSSHGYSPLHFGNGTRLTVT.